The clone carrying this TCR beta chain was detected once. Only in-frame clones appear in the TCRdb table, and some are missing; sequencing was by immunoSEQ multiplex PCR. The sample consists of 950,000 to 1,100,000 clones, about 75% of them appearing once. The CDR3 spans 14 residues. From germline, CDR1 is WNHNN and CDR2 SYGVQD (reference sequence). The germline V and J ends were trimmed by 0 bases and 8 bases, with 10 bases remaining between them. This entry comes from a study of shared clonotypes between healthy human individuals. Specimen: memory CD4+ T cells sorted from blood. Subset defined: CD45RA-negative fraction. The genes are TRBV10-1 and TRBJ1-4; D is unclear. This receptor was identified in a young man in good health. The CDR3 DNA is TGCGCCAGCAGTGAGTCCTCACTGGGGGAAAAACTGTTTTTT. Protein product: CASSESSLGEKLFF.